What follows describes a single T cell receptor beta chain. The specificity of this receptor is unknown. Per-nucleotide qualities are absent, and no much larger clonotype sits a single base away. Using the deep immunoSEQ assay, multiplex PCR amplified TCR CDR3 regions from genomic DNA. Extracted genomic DNA from each cell subset was spread evenly across all wells of several immunoSEQ 96-well plates, with each plate serving as a replicate. For sorted subsets, each replicate PCR was loaded with approximately 0.2 ug genomic DNA, equivalent to some 27,000 T cell genomes. The purified libraries were quantified using a Qubit 3.0 fluorometer, sized with a Bioanalyzer 2100, and then quantified again using the KAPA Library Quantification kit. Every immunoSEQ 96-well plate was sequenced on a dedicated single-read 150-cycle Illumina NextSeq 550 flow cell. As for how the authors treated the data: Because the immunoSEQ output held only junctional sequences and lacked quality scores, the filtering could not match the filtering applied to full-length reads. To assign V/J genes and CDR3, sequences were annotated against IMGT germline references using PyIR, a Python wrapper for IgBLAST v1.9. Reads were filtered out if the reads had weak V/J assignments (E-value above 1e-6), no CDR3, stop codons, out-of-frame junctions, or ambiguous translated residues. V3J clonotypes were defined by identical inferred V gene, J gene, and CDR3 amino acid sequence. Percentage overlap between repertoires was computed as shared unique clonotypes divided by the size of the smaller repertoire. Richness of each repertoire was evaluated using RTK rarefaction, the Chao1 estimator, and Recon v2.1 estimates of unobserved clonotypes. OLGA was used to compute generation probabilities for all TCRbeta clonotypes that the gDNA method yielded from a handful of donors. The table was pulled from immuneACCESS by TCRdb, which kept in-frame rearrangements only. Such tables lose some clones; where checked, under half of the loss comes from unresolved V genes, and the rest has no known cause. V, J and clone size are those of that table, while D and trimming were read from the DNA. Here the sample has 500,000 to 550,000 clones; about 96% occur a single time. 0.05% to 0.08% of the sample is taken by the ten largest.

Taken from the germline V gene, the CDR1 and CDR2 loops are LGHNA and YNFKEQ. From cysteine to phenylalanine, the CDR3 is 14 amino acids long. Solely the CDR3 DNA is kept, with 42 bases framed from the first base. Trimming at the junction amounts to 0 bases on V and 7 bases on J, and the germline ends lie 12 bases apart. This entry comes from a study of shared clonotypes between healthy human individuals (dated by TCRdb to the early 2020s). Regarding the study in general: The cohort included a few men and a couple of women between 18 and 49 years of age. Blood TCR repertoires of five healthy adults were deeply sequenced to estimate repertoire size and the extent of clonotype sharing between individuals. Libraries were prepared and TCR repertoires were sequenced by different laboratories using diverse techniques, in order to increase sequencing depth and limit assay-specific biases. For each donor, three plates each were used for CD4 naive and CD4 memory, two plates were used for CD8 naive, and one plate was used for CD8 memory. Between about 0.9 and 9 billion PBMCs per donor were obtained by leukapheresis.

Beyond this particular receptor, the publication reports: Estimated clonotype richness was generally larger for naive than for memory subsets. Incomplete sequencing was indicated by rarefaction of sorted-subset datasets, despite the large sequencing depth. The genetic and exposure-history diversity represented was limited by the small number of donors. Based on pairwise subsampling, the degree of clonotype sharing among donors was expected to be affected by sequencing depth. Sampling was restricted to blood, and TCR repertoires in tissues likely differ from the TCR repertoires found in blood. Higher generation probabilities were observed for clonotypes shared by all four sorted-subset donors than for non-shared clonotypes. Sharing across a few donors was observed for around 5% of naive CD4, under 4% of naive CD8, 2.3% of memory CD4, and 0.4% of memory CD8 clonotypes.

Healthy HIV-negative adults with no recently reported acute infections or vaccinations were included as donors. All donors were Caucasian adults living in Nashville, Tennessee, USA. CD4+ T cells were enriched by magnetic negative selection, after which naive cells were positively selected on CD45RA and the negative fraction was taken as the memory subset. Blood was collected by leukapheresis, and PBMCs were isolated by Ficoll-Histopaque density gradient centrifugation and then cryopreserved in liquid nitrogen vapor phase. Analytical flow cytometry was used to check the purity and quantity of every magnetically sorted T cell population. Genomic DNA was isolated from each sorted fraction and quantified by UV absorbance on a Nanodrop 2000c.

Sequenced sample: naive CD4+ T cells sorted from blood. Explained via the paper, the cell subset or site label denotes: CD45RA+ positively selected. The sequence was obtained from a woman aged 25 to 39 in good health. This receptor chain uses TRBV4-2 and TRBJ1-1, with TRBD1 perhaps the D gene, on 6 matching bases. Read as DNA, the sequence is TGTGCCAGCAGCCAAGATAACAGGGAAGTTGAAGCTTTCTTT. It codes for CASSQDNREVEAFF.